This T cell receptor (beta chain) comes out of a study of cytomegalovirus exposure and HLA in healthy donors. The germline V gene encodes CDR1 SGHRS and CDR2 YFSETQ. With 4 bases clipped from V and 3 bases from J, the junction kept 4 bases outside the gene matches. This CDR3 is built from 13 residues. Regarding the study as a whole: A later analysis by the authors found several of the most significant clusters apparently linked to common viral pathogens. In a later analysis, productive TCRs from donors in an Asian-associated ancestry cluster reportedly carried fewer N-insertions than the cohort mean.

PCR was performed using 60 Vbeta and 13 Jbeta primers. Some clones are missing from TCRdb's copy, which holds only in-frame ones; the method was immunoSEQ multiplex PCR. The ten top clones account for 4% to 6%, within a sample of 70,000 or so clones. Of note for this clone: Its antigen is undetermined.

Sequencing was performed on PBMCs. V is TRBV5-1 and J is TRBJ2-7; 7 positions match TRBD1. The sequence was obtained from a man aged 40-55 years in good health and CMV-seronegative. The CDR3: CASSPGQIYEQYF. CDR3 DNA: TGCGCCAGCAGCCCGGGACAGATCTACGAGCAGTACTTC.